A single sample gave rise to the 5 T cell receptor beta chains below, sequenced in a study of shared clonotypes between healthy human individuals. TCRdb's table, derived via immunoSEQ multiplex PCR, lists solely in-frame clones and lacks some. Of some 1.1 million clones in the sample, roughly 77% were seen once. The sequenced sample consisted of memory CD4+ T cells from PBMCs. Subset described: CD45RA-negative fraction. Every receptor here comes from a man younger than 30 in good health. Some clones in this sample may be carry-over from other donors' samples.

The chain has TRBV9 and TRBJ2-7, with 7 bases matching TRBD2. The CDR3 runs 15 residues. V trimming: 0 bases; J trimming: 6 bases; junction bases outside the gene matches: 9. Germline V gene sequence: CDR1 SGDLS, CDR2 YYNGEE. The CDR3 DNA reads TGTGCCAGCAGCGTAGGGGCGGGAGAAGTTCCCGAGCAGTACTTC. Translated, it gives CASSVGAGEVPEQYF. The full variable domain, its missing parts supplied by reference TRBV9 and TRBJ2-7, is DSGVTQTPKHLITATGQRVTLRCSPRSGDLSVYWYQQSLDQGLQFLIQYYNGEERAKGNILERFSAQQFPDLHSELNLSSLELGDSALYFCASSVGAGEVPEQYFGPGTRLTVT.

There are a few counts of this clone. The genes are TRBV11-3 and TRBJ2-5; 9 bases line up with TRBD2. The CDR3 runs to 12 residues. Per germline, CDR1 SGHNT and CDR2 YENEEA. The V segment lost 9 bases and the J segment 3 bases; nucleotides outside the gene matches: 2. In DNA form, the CDR3 reads TGTGCCAGTAGCGGGAGCGAAGAGACCCAGTACTTC. As protein: CASSGSEETQYF.

The V call is TRBV5-1, the J call TRBJ2-5; tentative D call: TRBD1 (5 bases). This CDR3 is 16 amino acids long. Trimming took 4 bases from V and 1 from J, leaving 17 bases between them. Germline V gene lookup returns CDR1 SGHRS and CDR2 YFSETQ. CDR3 sequence (DNA): TGCGCCAGCAGCATAAATCCCAGGGATTCCCAAGAGACCCAGTACTTC. It encodes CASSINPRDSQETQYF.

The rearrangement joins TRBV30 to TRBJ1-1; D is possibly TRBD1 (5 bases). This CDR3 has 14 residues. Deletions cut 8 bases from V and 4 bases from J, with 20 bases between. Germline V lookup: CDR1 GTSNPN, CDR2 SVGIG (reference sequence). The CDR3 reads CAGGRLKGSTEAFF. The CDR3 DNA reads as TGTGCCGGCGGGCGACTAAAGGGGAGCACTGAAGCTTTCTTT. Looking up the rest from reference TRBV30 and TRBJ1-1 gives the full variable domain: SQTIHQWPATLVQPVGSPLSLECTVEGTSNPNLYWYRQAAGRGLQLLFYSVGIGQISSEVPQNLSASRPQDRQFILSSKKLLLSDSGFYLCAGGRLKGSTEAFFGQGTRLTVV.

The CDR3 loop reads CASSSTSGRMKETQYF. CDR3 nucleotide sequence: TGTGCCAGCAGTTCAACTAGCGGGAGGATGAAAGAGACCCAGTACTTC. The chain joins TRBV28 to TRBJ2-5, with 12 bases matching TRBD2. With 4 bases clipped from V and 3 bases from J, the junction kept 6 bases outside the gene matches. Germline V gene sequence: CDR1 MDHEN, CDR2 SYDVKM. This CDR3 region has 16 residues.